This T cell receptor beta chain was captured in a study of T cell repertoires in cytomegalovirus infection. As for the study in general: In public TCR beta signatures, there were indications of both CMV infection and matching HLA type.

MiXCR, applied by TCRdb to the reads, yields one record per CDR3 protein. The table has approximately 700,000 distinct CDR3 sequences, 35% to 40% seen once. General study results and limits: HLA-C-restricted CMV clonotypes gave the most frequent clonotype in two of eight donors. Based on cumulative public TCR beta family frequency, carriers of CMV plus the relevant HLA were identified.

Germline lookup yields CDR1 SGHDT and CDR2 YYEEEE. CDR3 length equals 13 residues. Worth noting for this clonotype: Its antigen is still unknown. The junction differs from germline at one of its ends, possibly a read error.

The chain combines TRBV5-6 with TRBJ1-6, with D tentatively TRBD1 (6 bases). The clonotype originates from a human donor in good health (CMV status not recorded). Some clones in this sample may be carry-over from other donors' samples. The sequenced sample was PBMCs. The CDR3, as DNA: TGTGCCAGCAGTTTGGACAGTATTTCACCCCTCCACTTT. Its protein product is CASSLDSISPLHF.